The rows below give T cell receptor beta chains drawn from one sample of a study of T cell responses to AZD1222 COVID-19 vaccine. The repertoire was sequenced with immunoSEQ multiplex PCR; TCRdb's copy has only in-frame clones and lacks some. The table has 150,000 to 200,000 clones, about 92% seen once. The source material was peripheral blood, sampled on day 0 of AZD1222 vaccination. The receptor set was obtained from an adult in good health. Each CDR3 is given with its conserved first and last residue. Each record gives: D gene, clone size, V gene, J gene, CDR3 protein, CDR3 DNA. A D gene is named only where the DNA matches it firmly. The size entry is marked missing in some rows and otherwise reads once, few, many or a size class.

d_call: NA
clone_size: NA
v_call: TRBV5-1
j_call: TRBJ1-1
cdr3_aa: CASSLTDNTEAFF
cdr3_nt: TGCGCCAGCAGCTTGACAGACAACACTGAAGCTTTCTTT

d_call: NA
clone_size: NA
v_call: TRBV19
j_call: TRBJ2-6
cdr3_aa: CASSLHLTGRSGANVLTF
cdr3_nt: TGTGCCAGTAGTCTACACCTAACTGGGCGCTCTGGGGCCAACGTCCTGACTTTC

d_call: NA
clone_size: NA
v_call: TRBV10-1
j_call: TRBJ1-1
cdr3_aa: CASTELWNTEAFF
cdr3_nt: TGCGCCAGCACAGAACTTTGGAACACTGAAGCTTTCTTT

d_call: NA
clone_size: NA
v_call: TRBV10-3
j_call: TRBJ2-5
cdr3_aa: CAISEPHGGETQYF
cdr3_nt: TGTGCCATCAGTGAGCCCCACGGAGGGGAGACCCAGTACTTC

d_call: NA
clone_size: NA
v_call: TRBV7-7
j_call: TRBJ2-5
cdr3_aa: CASSLEARETQYF
cdr3_nt: TGTGCTAGCAGCTTAGAGGCCAGGGAGACCCAGTACTTC

d_call: NA
clone_size: NA
v_call: TRBV7-3
j_call: TRBJ1-6
cdr3_aa: CASSLLSYNSPLHF
cdr3_nt: TGTGCCAGCAGCTTATTGTCCTATAATTCACCCCTCCACTTT

d_call: NA
clone_size: NA
v_call: TRBV5-6
j_call: TRBJ1-2
cdr3_aa: CASSFVEANYGYTF
cdr3_nt: TGTGCCAGCAGCTTCGTTGAAGCTAACTATGGCTACACCTTC

d_call: NA
clone_size: NA
v_call: TRBV19
j_call: TRBJ2-6
cdr3_aa: CASSIGGPGANVLTF
cdr3_nt: TGTGCCAGTAGTATAGGGGGTCCCGGGGCCAACGTCCTGACTTTC

d_call: NA
clone_size: NA
v_call: TRBV4-2
j_call: TRBJ1-1
cdr3_aa: CASSRGSMNTEAFF
cdr3_nt: TGTGCCAGCAGCCGTGGAAGTATGAACACTGAAGCTTTCTTT

d_call: TRBD1
clone_size: NA
v_call: TRBV29-1
j_call: TRBJ1-5
cdr3_aa: CSVSQGGNQPQHF
cdr3_nt: TGCAGCGTCTCACAGGGGGGCAATCAGCCCCAGCATTTT

d_call: TRBD1
clone_size: NA
v_call: TRBV14
j_call: TRBJ1-6
cdr3_aa: CASSLDRALGSPLHF
cdr3_nt: TGTGCCAGCAGCCTCGACAGGGCCCTGGGTTCACCCCTCCACTTT

d_call: NA
clone_size: NA
v_call: TRBV18
j_call: TRBJ1-2
cdr3_aa: CASSSYSLNYGYTF
cdr3_nt: TGTGCCAGCTCATCGTACAGCCTAAACTATGGCTACACCTTC

d_call: NA
clone_size: NA
v_call: TRBV4-3
j_call: TRBJ1-6
cdr3_aa: CASSQDIRDNSPLHF
cdr3_nt: TGCGCCAGCAGCCAAGATATAAGAGATAATTCACCCCTCCACTTT

d_call: NA
clone_size: once
v_call: TRBV29-1
j_call: TRBJ2-6
cdr3_aa: CSVEEGGPGANVLTF
cdr3_nt: TGCAGCGTTGAAGAGGGGGGACCTGGGGCCAACGTCCTGACTTTC

d_call: NA
clone_size: NA
v_call: TRBV18
j_call: TRBJ1-1
cdr3_aa: CASSPRGSSRDTEAFF
cdr3_nt: TGTGCCAGCTCACCAAGGGGGAGTTCTAGGGACACTGAAGCTTTCTTT

d_call: TRBD1
clone_size: NA
v_call: TRBV11-3
j_call: TRBJ2-7
cdr3_aa: CASSPSVGAGTGHYEQYF
cdr3_nt: TGTGCCAGCAGCCCAAGTGTCGGGGCAGGGACAGGGCATTACGAGCAGTACTTC

d_call: NA
clone_size: NA
v_call: TRBV7-2
j_call: TRBJ1-1
cdr3_aa: CASSLGHVNTEAFF
cdr3_nt: TGTGCCAGCAGCTTAGGGCACGTGAACACTGAAGCTTTCTTT

d_call: NA
clone_size: NA
v_call: TRBV2
j_call: TRBJ2-6
cdr3_aa: CASSEAHWGAAGANVLTF
cdr3_nt: TGTGCCAGCAGTGAAGCGCACTGGGGGGCGGCCGGGGCCAACGTCCTGACTTTC

d_call: NA
clone_size: NA
v_call: TRBV4-1
j_call: TRBJ1-2
cdr3_aa: CASSLQVLFSGYTF
cdr3_nt: TGCGCCAGCAGCCTCCAGGTTTTGTTCTCTGGCTACACCTTC

d_call: NA
clone_size: NA
v_call: TRBV7-9
j_call: TRBJ1-2
cdr3_aa: CASSLGAGGYTF
cdr3_nt: TGTGCCAGCAGCTTAGGGGCAGGTGGCTACACCTTC

d_call: NA
clone_size: NA
v_call: TRBV3-1/TRBV3-2
j_call: TRBJ2-7
cdr3_aa: CASSQLGASYEQYF
cdr3_nt: TGTGCCAGCAGCCAACTAGGCGCGAGCTACGAGCAGTACTTC

d_call: NA
clone_size: NA
v_call: TRBV6-2/TRBV6-3
j_call: TRBJ1-6
cdr3_aa: CASSYGVSAPLHF
cdr3_nt: TGTGCCAGCAGTTACGGGGTTAGTGCACCCCTCCACTTT

d_call: NA
clone_size: NA
v_call: TRBV7-9
j_call: TRBJ2-2
cdr3_aa: CASSLAYQYTGELFF
cdr3_nt: TGTGCCAGCAGCTTAGCTTACCAGTACACCGGGGAGCTGTTTTTT

d_call: TRBD1
clone_size: NA
v_call: TRBV18
j_call: TRBJ1-2
cdr3_aa: CASSPGQGQIYGYTF
cdr3_nt: TGTGCCAGCTCACCAGGACAGGGGCAGATCTATGGCTACACCTTC

d_call: NA
clone_size: NA
v_call: TRBV19
j_call: TRBJ1-5
cdr3_aa: CASKVGAGNQPQHF
cdr3_nt: TGTGCCAGTAAGGTGGGGGCCGGCAATCAGCCCCAGCATTTT

d_call: TRBD2
clone_size: NA
v_call: TRBV5-1
j_call: TRBJ2-1
cdr3_aa: CASSPFKAGANYNEQFF
cdr3_nt: TGCGCCAGCAGCCCTTTCAAAGCGGGGGCGAACTACAATGAGCAGTTCTTC

d_call: NA
clone_size: once
v_call: TRBV2
j_call: TRBJ1-1
cdr3_aa: CASTRGLNTEAFF
cdr3_nt: TGTGCCAGTACCCGGGGGTTGAACACTGAAGCTTTCTTT

d_call: NA
clone_size: few
v_call: TRBV6-5
j_call: TRBJ1-1
cdr3_aa: CASNQQGEATEAFF
cdr3_nt: TGTGCCAGCAACCAACAGGGTGAGGCCACTGAAGCTTTCTTT

d_call: TRBD1
clone_size: NA
v_call: TRBV6-6
j_call: TRBJ1-2
cdr3_aa: CASSSRQGVGYTF
cdr3_nt: TGTGCCAGCAGTTCTCGACAGGGTGTGGGCTACACCTTC

d_call: TRBD2
clone_size: NA
v_call: TRBV19
j_call: TRBJ2-7
cdr3_aa: CASPPGLASDYEQYF
cdr3_nt: TGTGCCAGTCCCCCGGGACTAGCATCCGACTACGAGCAGTACTTC

d_call: NA
clone_size: NA
v_call: TRBV3-1/TRBV3-2
j_call: TRBJ2-4
cdr3_aa: CASSRAGEGNIQYF
cdr3_nt: TGTGCCAGCAGCCGGGCCGGTGAGGGAAACATTCAGTACTTC

d_call: NA
clone_size: NA
v_call: TRBV9
j_call: TRBJ2-7
cdr3_aa: CASSGGRSVPTSRQYF
cdr3_nt: TGTGCCAGCAGCGGGGGGCGGTCAGTTCCTACGAGTAGGCAGTACTTC

d_call: NA
clone_size: once
v_call: TRBV5-4
j_call: TRBJ1-3
cdr3_aa: CASSFAFGLGGEGGNTIYF
cdr3_nt: TGTGCCAGCAGTTTCGCTTTCGGTTTAGGGGGGGAAGGTGGAAACACCATATATTTT

d_call: TRBD2
clone_size: NA
v_call: TRBV7-2
j_call: TRBJ2-5
cdr3_aa: CASSLWGSGGQETQYF
cdr3_nt: TGTGCCAGCAGCTTATGGGGTAGCGGGGGCCAAGAGACCCAGTACTTC

d_call: TRBD2
clone_size: NA
v_call: TRBV28
j_call: TRBJ2-5
cdr3_aa: CASTTTSAETQYF
cdr3_nt: TGTGCCAGCACAACCACTAGCGCTGAGACCCAGTACTTC

d_call: TRBD2
clone_size: NA
v_call: TRBV7-8
j_call: TRBJ2-1
cdr3_aa: CASSRLAGGYNEQFF
cdr3_nt: TGTGCCAGCAGCAGGCTAGCGGGGGGCTACAATGAGCAGTTCTTC

d_call: NA
clone_size: NA
v_call: TRBV13
j_call: TRBJ1-5
cdr3_aa: CASSFAHQPQHF
cdr3_nt: TGTGCCAGCAGCTTTGCACACCAGCCCCAGCATTTT

d_call: TRBD1
clone_size: NA
v_call: TRBV11-2
j_call: TRBJ1-1
cdr3_aa: CASSPPDRGDAEAFF
cdr3_nt: TGTGCCAGCAGCCCCCCTGACAGGGGCGACGCTGAAGCTTTCTTT

d_call: NA
clone_size: NA
v_call: TRBV6-2/TRBV6-3
j_call: TRBJ1-5
cdr3_aa: CASSYSGVRQPQHF
cdr3_nt: TGTGCCAGCAGTTACTCGGGGGTACGGCAGCCCCAGCATTTT

d_call: TRBD2
clone_size: NA
v_call: TRBV2
j_call: TRBJ2-3
cdr3_aa: CASSGLAGVTDTQYF
cdr3_nt: TGTGCCAGCAGTGGACTAGCGGGGGTTACAGATACGCAGTATTTT

d_call: NA
clone_size: NA
v_call: TRBV5-6
j_call: TRBJ2-3
cdr3_aa: CASSLATDTQYF
cdr3_nt: TGTGCCAGCAGCTTGGCCACAGATACGCAGTATTTT

d_call: NA
clone_size: NA
v_call: TRBV18
j_call: TRBJ1-2
cdr3_aa: CASSPQSAGKGYTF
cdr3_nt: TGTGCCAGCTCACCACAGTCGGCTGGGAAAGGCTACACCTTC

d_call: NA
clone_size: NA
v_call: TRBV6-2/TRBV6-3
j_call: TRBJ2-5
cdr3_aa: CASSYGGAAQETQYF
cdr3_nt: TGTGCCAGCAGTTACGGTGGGGCAGCACAAGAGACCCAGTACTTC

d_call: NA
clone_size: NA
v_call: TRBV2
j_call: TRBJ1-2
cdr3_aa: CASRPQGGYTF
cdr3_nt: TGTGCCAGCAGACCACAGGGTGGCTACACCTTC

d_call: NA
clone_size: NA
v_call: TRBV27
j_call: TRBJ1-6
cdr3_aa: CASSSDRRSPLHF
cdr3_nt: TGTGCCAGCAGTTCCGACCGGAGGTCACCCCTCCACTTT

d_call: NA
clone_size: NA
v_call: TRBV12-3/TRBV12-4
j_call: TRBJ1-1
cdr3_aa: CASRENTEAFF
cdr3_nt: TGTGCCAGCAGAGAGAACACTGAAGCTTTCTTT

d_call: NA
clone_size: NA
v_call: TRBV11-2
j_call: TRBJ2-7
cdr3_aa: CASSLDRSAGTYEQYF
cdr3_nt: TGTGCCAGCAGCTTAGATCGGTCGGCAGGGACCTACGAGCAGTACTTC

d_call: NA
clone_size: few
v_call: TRBV7-3
j_call: TRBJ1-1
cdr3_aa: CASSLEGRNTEAFF
cdr3_nt: TGTGCCAGCAGCTTAGAGGGACGGAACACTGAAGCTTTCTTT